The 14 T cell receptor beta chains below all came from one sample that was sequenced in a study of cytomegalovirus exposure and HLA in healthy donors. Generated by immunoSEQ multiplex PCR, the TCRdb table keeps only in-frame clones and is missing some. Among roughly 84,000 clones, around 90% were seen once, and the ten largest hold about 2.2%. Sequencing input: PBMCs. The receptors originated from a man in his thirties or forties in good health and CMV-seronegative.

This rearrangement joins TRBV10-1 to TRBJ1-6; a weak D match, TRBD1 (6 bases). V was cut by 5 bases and J by 10 bases, with 21 bases left in between. Per the germline V gene, CDR1 is WNHNN and CDR2 is SYGVQD (reference sequence). CDR3 length: 16 residues. CDR3 sequence: CASSKEQGARGSPLHF. The CDR3 DNA is TGCGCCAGCAGTAAAGAACAGGGCGCGAGGGGGTCACCCCTCCACTTT.

CDR3 bases: TGTGCCACCAGCAGAGATCGGCTAGCGGGAACGTTTGAGCAGTTCTTC. Translating gives CATSRDRLAGTFEQFF. The rearrangement joins TRBV15 to TRBJ2-1; 9 bases map to TRBD2. J gave up 9 bases and V 0 bases, and 9 bases lay outside the gene matches. Germline CDR1 and CDR2: LNHNV and YYDKDF (reference sequence). This CDR3 has 16 residues.

V is TRBV27 and J is TRBJ1-4; D is uncertain. Germline V gene data show CDR1 as MNHEY and CDR2 as SMNVEV (reference sequence). CDR3 length: 14 amino acids. Trimming took off 3 bases at V and 6 bases at J, with 11 bases between the two ends. CDR3 sequence (DNA): TGTGCCAGCAGTTTGGGCCCATTTGATGAAAAACTGTTTTTT. This sequence encodes CASSLGPFDEKLFF.

V usage is TRBV7-9 and J usage is TRBJ2-7; D gene uncertain. The CDR3 consists of 13 residues. V shed 8 bases and J shed 2 bases, with 13 bases lying between them. Germline V gives CDR1 SEHNR, CDR2 FQNEAQ (reference sequence). The CDR3 loop reads CASQEDATYEQYF. For the CDR3, the DNA is TGTGCCAGCCAAGAGGATGCTACCTACGAGCAGTACTTC.

In this sample, this clone turned up once. The V and J genes are TRBV7-6 and TRBJ2-3, with TRBD2 matching 13 bases. Looked up from germline, CDR1 is SGHVS and CDR2 is FNYEAQ. CDR3 size: 18 residues. With V trimmed by 5 bases and J by 3 bases, 11 bases remained unmatched. The CDR3 loop reads CASSITGGLAGVTDTQYF. The CDR3 DNA follows: TGTGCCAGCAGCATTACTGGAGGACTAGCGGGGGTTACAGATACGCAGTATTTT.

The J gene is TRBJ2-7, the V gene TRBV28; D uncertain. Germline CDR1 and CDR2: MDHEN and SYDVKM. The CDR3 is made up of 13 amino acids. The ends were cut back, 3 bases at V and 0 bases at J, with 6 bases in the middle. CDR3 bases: TGTGCCAGCAGTTTTTCATTCTCCTACGAGCAGTACTTC. Translation gives CASSFSFSYEQYF.

This chain uses TRBV18 with TRBJ2-1; D ambiguous. Germline V gives CDR1 KGHSH, CDR2 LQKENI. This CDR3 comprises 11 residues. The ends were cut back, 3 bases at V and 5 bases at J, with 2 bases in the middle. The DNA of the CDR3 is TGTGCCAGCTCACCCGACAATGAGCAGTTCTTC. It translates to CASSPDNEQFF.

The chain has TRBV5-4 and TRBJ2-4, with TRBD1 matching over 7 bases. Germline V CDR1 and CDR2: SGHNT, YYREEE (reference sequence). The CDR3 runs 16 residues. The V and J ends lost 0 bases and 4 bases, in that order; junction bases with no gene match: 7. CDR3 nucleotide sequence: TGTGCCAGCAGCTTGGGACCGCCGGGACAGAAAAACATTCAGTACTTC. It encodes CASSLGPPGQKNIQYF.

V is TRBV6-4 and J is TRBJ2-1; D might be TRBD2 (5 bases). Germline V CDR1 and CDR2: MRHNA, SNTAGT. The CDR3 totals 15 residues. Deletions cut 0 bases from V and 9 bases from J, with 15 bases between. The DNA of the CDR3 is TGTGCCAGCAGTGACTCGCAGGCGGCCCGGGGTGAGCAGTTCTTC. Translated: CASSDSQAARGEQFF.

The DNA of the CDR3 is TGTGCCAGCAGCTTACCGAGGCGGGGACAAGAGACCCAGTACTTC. As protein: CASSLPRRGQETQYF. The chain couples TRBV7-8 to TRBJ2-5; tentative D call: TRBD2 (6 bases). The CDR3 has 15 residues. Trimming pared 2 bases from V and 2 bases from J, leaving 12 bases between. Looked up from germline, CDR1 is SGHVS and CDR2 is FQNEAQ.

Here the CDR3 DNA reads TGTGCCAGCCATGCTATAAGTACCGCAGGGAGGCAGCCCCAGCATTTT. Residues: CASHAISTAGRQPQHF. The chain links TRBV21-1 to TRBJ1-5. TRBV21-1 is a pseudogene. The length of the CDR3 is 16 residues.

The CDR3 reads CASRGQTPNEKLFF. CDR3 DNA: TGTGCCAGCAGAGGACAGACACCTAATGAAAAACTGTTTTTT. V and J are TRBV7-9 and TRBJ1-4, with D possibly TRBD1 on 6 matching bases. With 6 bases removed from V and 3 bases from J, the gap between germline ends came to 11 bases. Germline V gene sequence: CDR1 SEHNR, CDR2 FQNEAQ (reference sequence). The CDR3 is made up of 14 amino acids.

This chain joins TRBV28 and TRBJ2-2; possible D gene TRBD2, 6 bases. V lost 7 bases, J lost 4 bases, and 16 bases lay in between. The CDR3 has 15 residues. Germline CDR1 and CDR2: MDHEN and SYDVKM. The CDR3 loop reads CASTPGDLITGELFF. CDR3 bases: TGTGCCAGCACCCCGGGGGACTTAATCACCGGGGAGCTGTTTTTT.

The rearrangement joins TRBV5-5 to TRBJ2-7; TRBD2 agrees at 9 bases. CDR1 is SGHKS and CDR2 is YYEKEE in the germline V gene (reference sequence). The V and J ends lost 0 bases and 5 bases, in that order; junction bases with no gene match: 6. The CDR3 is 15 amino acids. The CDR3 DNA reads as TGTGCCAGCAGCTTGGTGACTAGCGGAAGAAACGAGCAGTACTTC. Its translation: CASSLVTSGRNEQYF.